These 2 T cell receptor beta chains were sequenced from one sample in a study of naive CD8 T cells in extremely preterm neonates. Deliveries were elective term cesareans at about 35-41 weeks, with no labor or membrane rupture. Sequencing was performed with immunoSEQ multiplex PCR; in TCRdb, only in-frame clones are kept and a portion is missing. This sample has 7,000 to 9,500 clones, with about 98% found just once. The sample comprised naive CD8+ T cells from cord blood. The receptors were gathered from a newborn in good health.

V usage is TRBV7-8 and J usage is TRBJ2-3, with 12 nucleotides matching TRBD2. The V and J ends lost 6 bases and 1 base, in that order; junction bases with no gene match: 14. There are 19 residues in the CDR3. The germline V gene has CDR1 SGHVS and CDR2 FQNEAQ. CDR3 sequence: CASRKLAGGAPYGTDTQYF. CDR3 sequence (DNA): TGTGCCAGCAGGAAACTAGCGGGGGGCGCTCCCTACGGCACAGATACGCAGTATTTT.

This chain connects TRBV7-9 to TRBJ2-5, with 8 bases aligning to TRBD1. J gave up 1 base and V 3 bases, and 7 bases lay outside the gene matches. From germline, CDR1 is SEHNR and CDR2 FQNEAQ (reference sequence). This CDR3 region has 16 residues. The CDR3 reads CASSFRQGPPQETQYF. The CDR3 nucleotides are TGTGCCAGCAGCTTCAGACAGGGGCCCCCCCAAGAGACCCAGTACTTC. The full variable domain, rest sourced from reference TRBV7-9 and TRBJ2-5, is DTGVSQNPRHKITKRGQNVTFRCDPISEHNRLYWYRQTLGQGPEFLTYFQNEAQLEKSRLLSDRFSAERPKGSFSTLEIQRTEQGDSAMYLCASSFRQGPPQETQYFGPGTRLLVL.